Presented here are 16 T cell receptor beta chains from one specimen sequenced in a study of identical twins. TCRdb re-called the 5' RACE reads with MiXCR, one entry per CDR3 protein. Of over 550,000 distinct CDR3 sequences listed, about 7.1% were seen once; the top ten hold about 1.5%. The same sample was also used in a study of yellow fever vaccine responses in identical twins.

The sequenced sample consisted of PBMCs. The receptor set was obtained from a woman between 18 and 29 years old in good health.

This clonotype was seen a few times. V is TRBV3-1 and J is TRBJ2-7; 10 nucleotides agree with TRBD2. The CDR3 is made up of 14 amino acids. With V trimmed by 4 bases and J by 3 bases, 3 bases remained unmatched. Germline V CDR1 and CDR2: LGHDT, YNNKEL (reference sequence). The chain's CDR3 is CASSPRTSGYEQYF. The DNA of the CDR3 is TGTGCCAGCAGCCCGCGGACTAGCGGCTACGAGCAGTACTTC.

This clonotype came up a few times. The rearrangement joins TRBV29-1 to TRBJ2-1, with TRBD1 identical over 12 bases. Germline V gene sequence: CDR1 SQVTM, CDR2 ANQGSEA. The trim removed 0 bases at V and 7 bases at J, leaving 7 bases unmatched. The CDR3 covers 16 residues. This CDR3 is CSVEDWGDRGRNEQFF. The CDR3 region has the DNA TGCAGCGTTGAAGATTGGGGGGACAGGGGGCGAAATGAGCAGTTCTTC.

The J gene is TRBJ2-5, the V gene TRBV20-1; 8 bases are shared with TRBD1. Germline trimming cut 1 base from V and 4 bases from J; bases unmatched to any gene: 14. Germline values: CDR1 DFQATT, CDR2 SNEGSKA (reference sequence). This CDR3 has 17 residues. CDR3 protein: CSARGTGGSVIGETQYF. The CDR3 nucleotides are TGCAGTGCTAGAGGTACAGGGGGTTCGGTCATCGGAGAGACCCAGTACTTC.

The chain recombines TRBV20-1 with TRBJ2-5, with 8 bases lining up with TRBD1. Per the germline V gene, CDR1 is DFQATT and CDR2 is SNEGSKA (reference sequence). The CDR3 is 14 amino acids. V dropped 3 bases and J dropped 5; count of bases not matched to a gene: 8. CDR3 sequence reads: CSARAQGAMETQYF. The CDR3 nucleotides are TGCAGTGCTAGGGCCCAGGGGGCTATGGAGACCCAGTACTTC.

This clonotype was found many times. In DNA form, the CDR3 reads TGTGCCAGCAGTGAGTGGGGCAGGGAGGTTTTCCGAAGCTCCTACGAGCAGTACTTC. Translated: CASSEWGREVFRSSYEQYF. The rearrangement joins TRBV28 to TRBJ2-7; possible D gene TRBD2, 6 bases. Germline lookup yields CDR1 MDHEN and CDR2 SYDVKM. V gave up 5 bases and J gave up 0 bases, with 26 bases separating them. The CDR3 sequence is 19 residues long. Drawing the rest from reference TRBV28 and TRBJ2-7, the complete variable domain is DVKVTQSSRYLVKRTGEKVFLECVQDMDHENMFWYRQDPGLGLRLIYFSYDVKMKEKGDIPEGYSVSREKKERFSLILESASTNQTSMYLCASSEWGREVFRSSYEQYFGPGTRLTVT.

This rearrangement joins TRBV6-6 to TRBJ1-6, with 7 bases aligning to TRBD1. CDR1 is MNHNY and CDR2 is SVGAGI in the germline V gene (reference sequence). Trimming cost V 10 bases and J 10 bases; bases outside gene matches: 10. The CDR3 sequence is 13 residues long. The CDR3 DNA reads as TGTGCCACAGAAAGACAGGGTGGGTCACCCCTCCACTTT. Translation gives CATERQGGSPLHF.

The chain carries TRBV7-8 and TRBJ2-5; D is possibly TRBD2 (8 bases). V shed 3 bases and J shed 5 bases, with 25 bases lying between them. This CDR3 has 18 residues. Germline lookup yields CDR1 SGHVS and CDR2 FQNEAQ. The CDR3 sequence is CASSFMVREGANRETQYF. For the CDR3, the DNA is TGTGCCAGCAGCTTTATGGTCCGGGAGGGGGCTAATAGGGAGACCCAGTACTTC.

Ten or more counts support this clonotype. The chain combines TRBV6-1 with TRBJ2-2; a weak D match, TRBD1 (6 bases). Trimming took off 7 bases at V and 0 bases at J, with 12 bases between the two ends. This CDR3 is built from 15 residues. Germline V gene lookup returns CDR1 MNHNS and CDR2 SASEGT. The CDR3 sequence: CASIGQFANTGELFF. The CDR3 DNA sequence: TGTGCCAGCATCGGACAGTTCGCGAACACCGGGGAGCTGTTTTTT.

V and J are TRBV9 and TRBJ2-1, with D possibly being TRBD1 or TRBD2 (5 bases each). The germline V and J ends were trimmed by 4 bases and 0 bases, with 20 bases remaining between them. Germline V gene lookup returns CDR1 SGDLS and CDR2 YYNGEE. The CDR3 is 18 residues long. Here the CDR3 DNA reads TGTGCCAGCAGCCCCCCTCCCCCGGGGCGGCGCTCCTACAATGAGCAGTTCTTC. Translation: CASSPPPPGRRSYNEQFF.

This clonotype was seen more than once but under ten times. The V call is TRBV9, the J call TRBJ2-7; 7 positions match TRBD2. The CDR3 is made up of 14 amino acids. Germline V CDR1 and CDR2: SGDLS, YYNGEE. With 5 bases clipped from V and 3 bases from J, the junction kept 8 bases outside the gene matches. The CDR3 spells CASSLESGVYEQYF. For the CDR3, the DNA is TGTGCCAGCAGTCTTGAAAGCGGGGTCTACGAGCAGTACTTC.

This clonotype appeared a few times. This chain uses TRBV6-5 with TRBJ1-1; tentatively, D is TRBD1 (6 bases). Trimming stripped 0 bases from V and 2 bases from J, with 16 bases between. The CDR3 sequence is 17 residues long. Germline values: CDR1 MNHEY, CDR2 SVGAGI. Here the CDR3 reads CASSYSLVWGQNTEAFF. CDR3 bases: TGTGCCAGCAGTTACTCATTGGTTTGGGGGCAAAACACTGAAGCTTTCTTT.

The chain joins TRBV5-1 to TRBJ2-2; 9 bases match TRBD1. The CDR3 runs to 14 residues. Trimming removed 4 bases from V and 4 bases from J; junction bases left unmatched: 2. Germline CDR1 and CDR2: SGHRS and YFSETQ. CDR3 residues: CASSTGQGTGELFF. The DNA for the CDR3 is TGCGCCAGCAGCACGGGACAGGGCACCGGGGAGCTGTTTTTT.

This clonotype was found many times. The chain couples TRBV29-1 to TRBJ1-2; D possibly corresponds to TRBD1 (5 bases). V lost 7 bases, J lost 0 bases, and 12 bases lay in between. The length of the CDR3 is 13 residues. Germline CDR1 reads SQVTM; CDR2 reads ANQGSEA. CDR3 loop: CSAGAIPNYGYTF. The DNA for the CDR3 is TGCAGCGCCGGGGCTATTCCTAACTATGGCTACACCTTC.

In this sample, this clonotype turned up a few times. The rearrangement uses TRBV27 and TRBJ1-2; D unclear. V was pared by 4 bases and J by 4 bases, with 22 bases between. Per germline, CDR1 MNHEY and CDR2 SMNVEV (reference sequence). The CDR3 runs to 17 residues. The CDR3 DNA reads TGTGCCAGCAGTTCTGAAGGGCCACCACCCTCTCGCTATGGCTACACCTTC. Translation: CASSSEGPPPSRYGYTF.

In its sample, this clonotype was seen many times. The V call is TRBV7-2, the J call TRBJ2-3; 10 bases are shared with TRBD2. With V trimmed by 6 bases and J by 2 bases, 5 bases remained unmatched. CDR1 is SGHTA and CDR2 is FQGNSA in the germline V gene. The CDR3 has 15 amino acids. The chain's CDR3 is CASSRTSGITDTQYF. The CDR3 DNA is TGTGCCAGCAGTCGGACTAGCGGAATCACAGATACGCAGTATTTT.

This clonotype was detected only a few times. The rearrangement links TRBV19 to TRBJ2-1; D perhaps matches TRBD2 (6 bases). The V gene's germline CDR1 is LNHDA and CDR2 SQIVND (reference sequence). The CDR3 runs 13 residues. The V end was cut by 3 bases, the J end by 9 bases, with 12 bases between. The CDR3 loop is CASSIAGPAEQFF. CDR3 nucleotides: TGTGCCAGTAGTATTGCGGGGCCCGCTGAGCAGTTCTTC.